These 10 T cell receptor beta chains share one sample of origin, sequenced in a study of T-cell reconstitution after alpha-beta-depleted transplantation in children. Preparation of the TCRbeta library was carried out with unique molecular identifiers. TCRdb reprocessed the PCR reads with MiXCR, giving one entry per CDR3 protein. Among approximately 980,000 distinct CDR3 sequences, less than 30% were seen once, and the ten largest hold roughly 31%. The specimen was PBMCs, mostly from graft donor cells, collected 360 days after TCRalphabeta/CD19-depleted stem cell transplant. These receptors all come from a boy younger than two who had a stem cell transplant for SCID, so the T cells may come from the graft donor.

A few counts support this clonotype. This sequence joins TRBV6-5 and TRBJ2-1; D unclear. The CDR3 loop spans 14 amino acids. Trimming left V 2 bases short and J 7 bases short, with 12 bases between. CDR1 and CDR2 (germline): MNHEY, SVGAGI. CDR3 DNA: TGTGCCAGCAGTTACCGCCCTACTCTTAATGAGCAGTTCTTC. Amino acids: CASSYRPTLNEQFF.

This clonotype occurred a few times. The genes are TRBV5-1 and TRBJ2-2; tentative D call: TRBD1 (5 bases). There are 14 residues in the CDR3. Trimming took off 3 bases at V and 0 bases at J, with 6 bases between the two ends. Germline lookup yields CDR1 SGHRS and CDR2 YFSETQ. The CDR3 region is CASSWGPNTGELFF. The DNA for the CDR3 is TGCGCCAGCAGCTGGGGCCCGAACACCGGGGAGCTGTTTTTT.

The chain combines TRBV29-1 with TRBJ2-5; 11 bases line up with TRBD1. CDR3 length equals 14 residues. Trimming cost V 6 bases and J 4 bases; bases outside gene matches: 7. Germline loops: CDR1 SQVTM, CDR2 ANQGSEA. The CDR3 spells CSVGQGGRAETQYF. CDR3 DNA sequence: TGCAGCGTGGGACAGGGGGGACGAGCAGAGACCCAGTACTTC. The whole variable domain, remainder taken from reference TRBV29-1 and TRBJ2-5, is SAVISQKPSRDICQRGTSLTIQCQVDSQVTMMFWYRQQPGQSLTLIATANQGSEATYESGFVIDKFPISRPNLTFSTLTVSNMSPEDSSIYLCSVGQGGRAETQYFGPGTRLLVL.

V gene TRBV10-3 combines with J gene TRBJ2-7; D may be TRBD2 (6 bases). Trimming stripped 6 bases from V and 0 bases from J, with 15 bases between. The germline gives CDR1 ENHRY, CDR2 SYGVKD. The CDR3 contains 15 residues. The CDR3 bases are TGTGCCATCAGCGCGGGACTGACAGTCTCCTACGAGCAGTACTTC. Protein product: CAISAGLTVSYEQYF.

The chain joins TRBV28 to TRBJ2-5; no clear D gene. V was pared by 5 bases and J by 3 bases, with 10 bases between. Germline-derived CDR1 and CDR2 are MDHEN and SYDVKM. There are 13 residues in the CDR3. The CDR3 bases are TGTGCCAGCAGTCATAGGACGGAAGAGACCCAGTACTTC. Translating it yields CASSHRTEETQYF.

This clonotype has just a few counts. The chain employs TRBV7-8 and TRBJ2-7, with D possibly matching TRBD2 (5 bases). This CDR3 is built from 13 residues. The germline gives CDR1 SGHVS, CDR2 FQNEAQ. The V and J ends lost 7 bases and 3 bases respectively, with 13 bases between them. The CDR3 protein is CASMEASFYEQYF. The CDR3 DNA sequence: TGTGCCAGCATGGAGGCCAGCTTCTACGAGCAGTACTTC.

The gene calls are TRBV12-3 or TRBV12-4 and TRBJ2-5; D call uncertain. This CDR3 is built from 12 residues. V was trimmed by 2 bases and J by 10 bases, leaving 11 bases between them. The CDR3 DNA follows: TGTGCCAGCAGTTTACTGCTCCAAGGCCAGTACTTC. It yields the protein CASSLLLQGQYF.

This clonotype has ten or more counts. J is TRBJ2-2 and V is TRBV5-1; the match to TRBD1 covers 10 bases. This CDR3 spans 17 amino acids. With 5 bases clipped from V and 6 bases from J, the junction kept 13 bases outside the gene matches. Germline CDR1 reads SGHRS; CDR2 reads YFSETQ. CDR3 protein: CASRGIQTGGAAGELFF. CDR3 sequence (DNA): TGCGCCAGCAGGGGAATACAGACAGGGGGCGCCGCCGGGGAGCTGTTTTTT.

A few counts support this clonotype. The chain uses TRBV14 and TRBJ2-1, with D perhaps assigned TRBD1 or TRBD2 (5 bases each). Germline V CDR1 and CDR2: SGHDN, FVKESK. The CDR3 covers 14 residues. V was pared by 7 bases and J by 2 bases, with 12 bases between. The CDR3: CASNSLGAYNEQFF. CDR3 nucleotides: TGTGCCAGCAATTCGCTGGGGGCCTACAATGAGCAGTTCTTC.

V usage is TRBV6-2 or TRBV6-3 and J usage is TRBJ2-1; 8 bases map to TRBD2. V was clipped by 6 bases and J by 8 bases; unmatched bases: 12. The CDR3 totals 15 residues. Germline V lookup: CDR1 MNHEY, CDR2 SVGEGT. In DNA, the CDR3 is TGTGCCAGCAGGGGGGCGGGGGGCTCTACGTATGAGCAGTTCTTC. It is translated as CASRGAGGSTYEQFF.